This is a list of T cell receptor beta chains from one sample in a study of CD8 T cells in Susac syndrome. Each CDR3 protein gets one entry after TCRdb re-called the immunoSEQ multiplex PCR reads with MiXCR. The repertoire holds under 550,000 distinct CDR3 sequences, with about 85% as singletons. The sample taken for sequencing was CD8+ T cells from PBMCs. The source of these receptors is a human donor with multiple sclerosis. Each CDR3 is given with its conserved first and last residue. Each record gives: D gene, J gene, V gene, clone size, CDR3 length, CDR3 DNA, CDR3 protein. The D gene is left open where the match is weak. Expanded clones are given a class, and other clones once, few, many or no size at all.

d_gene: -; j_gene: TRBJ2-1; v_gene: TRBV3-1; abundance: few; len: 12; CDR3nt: TGTGCCAGCAGCCAAGTTGAGAATGAGCAGTTCTTC; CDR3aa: CASSQVENEQFF
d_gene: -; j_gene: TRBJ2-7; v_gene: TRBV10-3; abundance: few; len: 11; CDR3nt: TGTGCCATCAGGAAGGGTAGCGAGCAGTACTTC; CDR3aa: CAIRKGSEQYF
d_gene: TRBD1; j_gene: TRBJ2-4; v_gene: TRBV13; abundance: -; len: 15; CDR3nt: TGTGCCAGCAGCCAAACGACAGGGTCTATAAACATTCAGTACTTC; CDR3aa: CASSQTTGSINIQYF
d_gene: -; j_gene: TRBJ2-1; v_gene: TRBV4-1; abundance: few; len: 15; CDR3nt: TGCGCCAGCAGCCTTCGGGCAGACTCCTACAATGAGCAGTTCTTC; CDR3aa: CASSLRADSYNEQFF
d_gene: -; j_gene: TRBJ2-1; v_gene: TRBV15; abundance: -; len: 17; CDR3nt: TGTGCCACCAGCAGAGATCCGTTAACGGGAGAATACAATGAGCAGTTCTTC; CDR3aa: CATSRDPLTGEYNEQFF
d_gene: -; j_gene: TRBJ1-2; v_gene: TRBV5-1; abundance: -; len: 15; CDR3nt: TGCGCCAGCAGCTATGGGACATCGGAAAACTATGGCTACACCTTC; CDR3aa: CASSYGTSENYGYTF
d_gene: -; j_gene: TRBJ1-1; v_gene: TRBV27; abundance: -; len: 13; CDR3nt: TGTGCCAGCAGTTTATACGACAGCCATGAAGCTTTCTTT; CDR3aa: CASSLYDSHEAFF
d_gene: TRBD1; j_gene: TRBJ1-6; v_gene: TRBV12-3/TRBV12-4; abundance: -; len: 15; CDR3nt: TGTGCCAGCAGAGGACAGGGGGTTTATAATTCACCCCTCCACTTT; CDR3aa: CASRGQGVYNSPLHF
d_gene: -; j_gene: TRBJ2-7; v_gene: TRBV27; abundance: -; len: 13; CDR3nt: TGTGCCAGCAGTTTAAAGGGGTTCTACGAGCAGTACTTC; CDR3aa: CASSLKGFYEQYF
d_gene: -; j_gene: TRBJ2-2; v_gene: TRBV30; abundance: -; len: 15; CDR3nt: TGTGCCTGCCCCAGGGCAGGGATTATTCCCGGGGAGCTGTTTTTT; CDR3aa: CACPRAGIIPGELFF
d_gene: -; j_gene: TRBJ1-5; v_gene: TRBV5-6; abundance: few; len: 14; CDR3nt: TGTGCCAGCAGCTTGAAGCAGGGCAGACAGCCCCAGCATTTT; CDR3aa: CASSLKQGRQPQHF
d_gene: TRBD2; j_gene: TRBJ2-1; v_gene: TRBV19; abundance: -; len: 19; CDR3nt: TGTGCCAGTAGTATCGATGACTTAACCCGACTCGCGGGAGGGCGAGAGCAGTTCTTC; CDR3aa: CASSIDDLTRLAGGREQFF
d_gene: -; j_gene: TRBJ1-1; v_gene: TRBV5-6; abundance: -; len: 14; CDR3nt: TGTGCCAGCAGCTTGTGGCCCGGGAACACTGAAGCTTTCTTT; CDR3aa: CASSLWPGNTEAFF
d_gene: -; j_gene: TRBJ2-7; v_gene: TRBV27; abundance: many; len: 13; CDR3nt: TGTGCCAGCAGTTTAACGGACAGTTACGAGCAGTACTTC; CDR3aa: CASSLTDSYEQYF
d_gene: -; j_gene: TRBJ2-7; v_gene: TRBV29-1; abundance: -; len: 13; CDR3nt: TGCAGCGTTGAAGAACGGAGCCTTGGCGAGCAGTACTTC; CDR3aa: CSVEERSLGEQYF
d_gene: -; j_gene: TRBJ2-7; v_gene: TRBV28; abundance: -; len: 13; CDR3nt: TGTGCCAGCAGTTTAGGGGCGTGGGACGAGCAGTACTTC; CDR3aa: CASSLGAWDEQYF
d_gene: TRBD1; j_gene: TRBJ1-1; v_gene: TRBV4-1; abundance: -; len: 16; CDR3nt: TGCGCCAGCAGCCAACAGGGAACAGGGGGGGGAGCTGAAGCTTTCTTT; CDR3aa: CASSQQGTGGGAEAFF
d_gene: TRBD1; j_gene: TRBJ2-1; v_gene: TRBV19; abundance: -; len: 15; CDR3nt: TGTGCCAGTAGTACCACAGGGGATCCGTACAATGAGCAGTTCTTC; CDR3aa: CASSTTGDPYNEQFF
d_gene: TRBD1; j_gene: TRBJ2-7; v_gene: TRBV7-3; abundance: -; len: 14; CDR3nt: TGTGCCAGCAGCTTAAGTGGCAGGGGGCGCGAGCAGTACTTC; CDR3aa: CASSLSGRGREQYF
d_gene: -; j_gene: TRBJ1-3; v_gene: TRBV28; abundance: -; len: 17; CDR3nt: TGTGCCAGCAGTTTATCGGACGGCCTGAGCTCTGGAAACACCATATATTTT; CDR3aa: CASSLSDGLSSGNTIYF
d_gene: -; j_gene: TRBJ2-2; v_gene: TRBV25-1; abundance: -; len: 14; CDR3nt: TGTGCCAGCAGTGAATCGGAGTTAACCGGGGAGCTGTTTTTT; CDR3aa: CASSESELTGELFF
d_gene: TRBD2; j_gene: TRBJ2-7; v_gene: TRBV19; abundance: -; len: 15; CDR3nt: TGTGCCAGTAGTGCCTCACTAGCGGGAGGATACGAGCAGTACTTC; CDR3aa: CASSASLAGGYEQYF
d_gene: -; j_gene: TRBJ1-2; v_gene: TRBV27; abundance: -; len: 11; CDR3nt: TGTGCCAGCGGCTTGACGTATGGCTACACCTTC; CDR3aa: CASGLTYGYTF
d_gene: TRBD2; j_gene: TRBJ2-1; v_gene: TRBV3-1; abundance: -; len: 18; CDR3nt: TGTGCCAGCAGCCAAGATAGGGGCCGGAGCGGGAGGGACAATGAGCAGTTCTTC; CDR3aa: CASSQDRGRSGRDNEQFF
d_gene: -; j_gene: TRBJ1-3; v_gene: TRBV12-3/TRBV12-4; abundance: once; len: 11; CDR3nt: TGTGCCAGCAAAGAGGGCCACACCATATATTTT; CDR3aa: CASKEGHTIYF
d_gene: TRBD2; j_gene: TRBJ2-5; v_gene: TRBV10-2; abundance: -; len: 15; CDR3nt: TGCGCCAGCAGGATTGGGACTAGCGGGAAGGAGACCCAGTACTTC; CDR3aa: CASRIGTSGKETQYF
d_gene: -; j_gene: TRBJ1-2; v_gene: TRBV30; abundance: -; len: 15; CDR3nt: TGTGCCTGGAGTACCCAGGGGCTGCTTAGGGCGGGCTACACCTTC; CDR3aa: CAWSTQGLLRAGYTF
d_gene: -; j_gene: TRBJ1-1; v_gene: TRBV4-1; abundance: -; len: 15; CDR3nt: TGCGCCAGCAGCCCATTGGACACCTTGAACACTGAAGCTTTCTTT; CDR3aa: CASSPLDTLNTEAFF
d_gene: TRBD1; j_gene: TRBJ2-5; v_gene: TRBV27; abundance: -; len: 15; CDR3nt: TGTGCCAGCAGTCCCCGGGACAGACCTTATGAGACCCAGTACTTC; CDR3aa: CASSPRDRPYETQYF
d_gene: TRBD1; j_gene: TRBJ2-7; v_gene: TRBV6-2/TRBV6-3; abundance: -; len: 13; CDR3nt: TGTGCCAGCAGCGAGGGGGCCGACTACGAGCAGTACTTC; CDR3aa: CASSEGADYEQYF
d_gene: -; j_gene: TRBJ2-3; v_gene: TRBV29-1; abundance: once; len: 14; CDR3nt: TGCAGCGTTGCCGATCGGGGCTCCACAGATACGCAGTATTTT; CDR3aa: CSVADRGSTDTQYF
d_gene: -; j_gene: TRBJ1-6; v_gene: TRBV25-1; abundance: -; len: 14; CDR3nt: TGTGCCAGCAGTGATATCTTTGCTGGCTCACCCCTCCACTTT; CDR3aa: CASSDIFAGSPLHF
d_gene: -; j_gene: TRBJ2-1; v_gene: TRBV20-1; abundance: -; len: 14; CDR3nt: TGCAGTGCTAGAGACGGGGAGTCCTACAATGAGCAGTTCTTC; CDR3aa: CSARDGESYNEQFF
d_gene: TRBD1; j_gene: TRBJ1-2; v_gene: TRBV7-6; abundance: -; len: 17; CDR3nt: TGTGCCAGCAGCCCCGGGACGGACAGGGGGCTCTACTATGGCTACACCTTC; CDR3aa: CASSPGTDRGLYYGYTF
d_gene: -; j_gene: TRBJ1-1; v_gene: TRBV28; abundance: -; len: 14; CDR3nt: TGTGCCAGCAGGGAAGGGGTTTTGGGGTTGGAAGCTTTCTTT; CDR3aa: CASREGVLGLEAFF
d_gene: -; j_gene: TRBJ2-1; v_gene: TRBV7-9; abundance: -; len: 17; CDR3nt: TGTGCCAGCAGCTTAGGCCTAATAGGGAGCTCCTACAATGAGCAGTTCTTC; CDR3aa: CASSLGLIGSSYNEQFF
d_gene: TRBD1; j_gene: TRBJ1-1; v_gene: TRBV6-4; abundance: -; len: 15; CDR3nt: TGTGCCAGCAGTGCCGCAGGGGGCGACGGGTCTGAAGCTTTCTTT; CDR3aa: CASSAAGGDGSEAFF
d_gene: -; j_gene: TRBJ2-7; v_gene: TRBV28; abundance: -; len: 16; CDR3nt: TGTGCCAGCAGTTTTATGGGGGGCGCGGGCTCCTACGAGCAGTACTTC; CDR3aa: CASSFMGGAGSYEQYF
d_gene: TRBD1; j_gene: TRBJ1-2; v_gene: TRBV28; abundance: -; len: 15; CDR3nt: TGTGCCAGAACCCTTCGACAGGGGGTAAACTATGGCTACACCTTC; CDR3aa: CARTLRQGVNYGYTF
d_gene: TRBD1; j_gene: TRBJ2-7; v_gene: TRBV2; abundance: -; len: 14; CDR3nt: TGTGCCAGCAGTTTCGGGACAGGTTCCAACGAGCAGTACTTC; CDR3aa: CASSFGTGSNEQYF
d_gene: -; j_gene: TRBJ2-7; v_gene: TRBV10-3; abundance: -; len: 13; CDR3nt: TGTGCCAGCACCCTCGACAGCTCCTACGAGCAGTACTTC; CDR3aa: CASTLDSSYEQYF
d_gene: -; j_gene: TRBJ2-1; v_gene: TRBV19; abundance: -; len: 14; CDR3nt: TGTGCCAGTAGAGGTGGCGGCTCCTACAATGAGCAGTTCTTC; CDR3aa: CASRGGGSYNEQFF
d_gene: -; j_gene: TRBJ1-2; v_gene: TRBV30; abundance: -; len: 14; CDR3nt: TGTGCCTGGAGTGTAGTACGGGTGGACTATGGCTACACCTTC; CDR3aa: CAWSVVRVDYGYTF
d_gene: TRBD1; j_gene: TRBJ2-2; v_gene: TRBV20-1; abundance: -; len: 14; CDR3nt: TGCAGTGCTGTAGGGACAGGTGGCACCGGGGAGCTGTTTTTT; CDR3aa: CSAVGTGGTGELFF
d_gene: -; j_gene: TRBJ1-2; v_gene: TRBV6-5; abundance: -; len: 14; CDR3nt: TGTGCCAGCAGTTACCGGGGGGGCGCATTTGGCTACACCTTC; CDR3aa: CASSYRGGAFGYTF
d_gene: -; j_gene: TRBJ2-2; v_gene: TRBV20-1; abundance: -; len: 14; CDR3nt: TGCAGTGCTAGGGAAACAGGGAACACCGGGGAGCTGTTTTTT; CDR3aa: CSARETGNTGELFF
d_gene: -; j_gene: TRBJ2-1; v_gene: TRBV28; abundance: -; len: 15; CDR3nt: TGTGCCAGCACAGGGGGGGACACCACCTACAATGAGCAGTTCTTC; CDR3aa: CASTGGDTTYNEQFF
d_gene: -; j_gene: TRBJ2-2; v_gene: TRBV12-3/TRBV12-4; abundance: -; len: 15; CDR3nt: TGTGCCAGCAGCTTACCCACAGTGAACACCGGGGAGCTGTTTTTT; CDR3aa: CASSLPTVNTGELFF
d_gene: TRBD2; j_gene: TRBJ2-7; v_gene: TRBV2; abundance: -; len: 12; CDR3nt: TGTGCCGCCCGGGACTACTCCTACGAGCAGTACTTC; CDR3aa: CAARDYSYEQYF
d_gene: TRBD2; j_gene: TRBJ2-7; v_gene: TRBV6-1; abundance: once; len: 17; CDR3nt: TGTGCCAGCACTATGGGACTAGCCGTCTCAAGAGGCTACGAGCAGTACTTC; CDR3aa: CASTMGLAVSRGYEQYF
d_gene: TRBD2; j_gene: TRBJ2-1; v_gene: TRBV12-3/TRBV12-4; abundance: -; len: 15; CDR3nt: TGTGCCAGCAGTTTCGGACTAGCGGGGGACAATGAGCAGTTCTTC; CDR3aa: CASSFGLAGDNEQFF
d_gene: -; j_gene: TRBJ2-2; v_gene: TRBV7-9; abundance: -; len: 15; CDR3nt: TGTGCCAGCAGCCTAGAGTCGCAGAACACCGGGGAGCTGTTTTTT; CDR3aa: CASSLESQNTGELFF
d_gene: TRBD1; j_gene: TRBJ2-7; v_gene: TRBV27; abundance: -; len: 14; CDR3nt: TGTGCCAGCAGTTTTGACAGGGGTTGGCACGAGCAGTACTTC; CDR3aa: CASSFDRGWHEQYF
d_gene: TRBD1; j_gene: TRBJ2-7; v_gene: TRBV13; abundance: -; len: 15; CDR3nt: TGTGCCAGCAGCAAAGGACAGGGGATGGGCTACGAGCAGTACTTC; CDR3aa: CASSKGQGMGYEQYF
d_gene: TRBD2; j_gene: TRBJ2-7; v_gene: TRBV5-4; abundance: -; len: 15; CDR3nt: TGTGCCAGCAGCTTGGAAATGGGACTAGCCTACGAGCAGTACTTC; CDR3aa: CASSLEMGLAYEQYF
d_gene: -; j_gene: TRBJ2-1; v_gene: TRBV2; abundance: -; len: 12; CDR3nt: TGTGCCAGCATTTTCCTCGACAATGAGCAGTTCTTC; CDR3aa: CASIFLDNEQFF
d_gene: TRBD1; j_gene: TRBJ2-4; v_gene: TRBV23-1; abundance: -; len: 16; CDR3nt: TGCGCCAGCAGTTGGTACAGGGGGCTAGCCAAAAACATTCAGTACTTC; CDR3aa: CASSWYRGLAKNIQYF
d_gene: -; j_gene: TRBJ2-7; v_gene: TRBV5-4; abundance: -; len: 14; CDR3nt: TGTGCCAGCAGCTTGTCCGGGCCTCTGTTTGAGCAGTACTTC; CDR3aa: CASSLSGPLFEQYF